Each of the 27 T cell receptor beta chains below was sequenced from the same sample in a study of neurological immune-mediated disorders. TCRdb analysed the 5' RACE reads with MiXCR anew, one entry per CDR3 protein. The repertoire holds tens of thousands of distinct CDR3 sequences, with about 4% as singletons. Sequencing was done on a sample of PBMCs. These receptors came from a woman aged 50 to 60 with multiple sclerosis.

About this clonotype: A much more abundant neighbour one base away suggests this may be a read error. V usage is TRBV25-1 and J usage is TRBJ1-2; no reliable D call. V lost 8 bases to trimming and J lost 6 bases, with 16 bases between them. There are 13 residues in the CDR3. The germline V gene has CDR1 MGHDK and CDR2 SYGVNS. Here the CDR3 DNA reads TGTGCCAGCGCGGGAAAGGTTCTTCATGGCTACACCTTC. This codes for CASAGKVLHGYTF.

J is TRBJ1-1 and V is TRBV18, with D possibly matching TRBD1 (5 bases). The CDR3 runs 16 residues. Per the germline V gene, CDR1 is KGHSH and CDR2 is LQKENI. Trimming shortened V by 0 bases and J by 0 bases, and 11 bases separated the two germline ends. The CDR3 nucleotides read TGTGCCAGCTCACCACCGTGGGGGGGAATGAACACTGAAGCTTTCTTT. This encodes CASSPPWGGMNTEAFF.

This clonotype was seen many times. This sequence joins TRBV14 and TRBJ2-7; D possibly uses TRBD1 or TRBD2 (5 bases each). Germline CDR1 and CDR2: SGHDN and FVKESK. The CDR3 runs 16 residues. V lost 3 bases to trimming and J lost 3 bases, with 18 bases between them. The CDR3 is CASSHRGANKYYEQYF. CDR3 coding DNA: TGTGCCAGCAGCCATCGAGGGGCGAACAAATACTACGAGCAGTACTTC.

This clonotype was picked up many times. The rearrangement uses TRBV12-3 or TRBV12-4 and TRBJ2-5, with 9 positions matching TRBD2. V dropped 7 bases and J dropped 4; count of bases not matched to a gene: 10. This CDR3 has 15 residues. Here the CDR3 reads CASISGAGGGETQYF. Here the CDR3 DNA reads TGTGCCAGCATCTCCGGTGCGGGAGGGGGAGAGACCCAGTACTTC.

This clonotype occurred many times. This chain's CDR3 is CASSEGRPYEQYF. The CDR3, as DNA: TGCGCCAGCAGTGAGGGGCGGCCCTACGAGCAGTACTTC. The J gene is TRBJ2-7, the V gene TRBV10-2; D is uncertain. CDR3 size: 13 residues. V was clipped by 2 bases and J by 2 bases, with 7 bases between them. Germline V gene data show CDR1 as WSHSY and CDR2 as SAAADI.

This clonotype was recorded at least ten times. This rearrangement joins TRBV20-1 to TRBJ2-4, with D perhaps given as TRBD1 or TRBD2 (5 bases each). The V gene's germline CDR1 is DFQATT and CDR2 SNEGSKA (reference sequence). The V and J ends lost 3 bases and 1 base respectively, with 16 bases between them. The CDR3 is 16 amino acids. Here the CDR3 reads CSARDPGTGAKNIQYF. Written as DNA, the CDR3 is TGCAGTGCTAGGGATCCCGGGACGGGGGCCAAAAACATTCAGTACTTC.

This clonotype was detected ten times or more. The rearrangement links TRBV20-1 to TRBJ2-3, with D perhaps TRBD1 (6 bases). The CDR3 length is 14 residues. The germline V gene has CDR1 DFQATT and CDR2 SNEGSKA (reference sequence). V shed 1 base and J shed 8 bases, with 16 bases lying between them. CDR3 amino acids: CSARADSPRGTQYF. Here the CDR3 DNA reads TGCAGTGCTAGAGCGGACAGCCCCAGGGGTACGCAGTATTTT.

The V call is TRBV7-2, the J call TRBJ2-7; D possibly corresponds to TRBD2 (7 bases). Germline V gene data show CDR1 as SGHTA and CDR2 as FQGNSA. V gave up 0 bases and J gave up 4 bases, with 10 bases separating them. This CDR3 contains 14 residues. The CDR3 here is CASSLAGGGYEQYF. The CDR3 DNA is TGTGCCAGCAGCTTAGCGGGAGGGGGATACGAGCAGTACTTC. The full variable domain, with the rest looked up from reference TRBV7-2 and TRBJ2-7, is GAGVSQSPSNKVTEKGKDVELRCDPISGHTALYWYRQSLGQGLEFLIYFQGNSAPDKSGLPSDRFSAERTGGSVSTLTIQRTQQEDSAVYLCASSLAGGGYEQYFGPGTRLTVT.

This clonotype was counted at least ten times. CDR3 nucleotide sequence: TGTGCCACCAATAAAGCGGGAGATACAGATACGCAGTATTTT. Translating it yields CATNKAGDTDTQYF. The rearrangement uses TRBV24-1 and TRBJ2-3, with TRBD2 identical over 8 bases. This CDR3 region has 14 residues. In germline, CDR1 is KGHDR, CDR2 SFDVKD. Trimming at V came to 8 bases and at J to 3 bases, leaving 6 bases not matched to a gene.

The table lists this clonotype with many counts. This sequence joins TRBV20-1 and TRBJ2-1, with TRBD2 matching over 12 bases. The CDR3 contains 14 residues. The V and J ends lost 5 bases and 5 bases, in that order; junction bases with no gene match: 4. Per germline, CDR1 DFQATT and CDR2 SNEGSKA (reference sequence). DNA for the CDR3: TGCAGTGCTGCCCTAGCGGGAGGGCACAATGAGCAGTTCTTC. It yields the protein CSAALAGGHNEQFF.

At least ten counts were recorded for this clonotype. This chain connects TRBV9 to TRBJ2-1; D is ambiguous. CDR1 is SGDLS and CDR2 is YYNGEE in the germline V gene. This CDR3 is 12 amino acids long. Deletions cut 2 bases from V and 8 bases from J, with 8 bases between. Written as DNA, the CDR3 is TGTGCCAGCAGCGTTGTCGACGATGAGCAGTTCTTC. This sequence encodes CASSVVDDEQFF. The full variable domain, rest sourced from reference TRBV9 and TRBJ2-1, is DSGVTQTPKHLITATGQRVTLRCSPRSGDLSVYWYQQSLDQGLQFLIQYYNGEERAKGNILERFSAQQFPDLHSELNLSSLELGDSALYFCASSVVDDEQFFGPGTRLTVL.

The table lists this clonotype with many counts. Mismatch with germline at one junction end may stem from a read error. The chain joins TRBV5-1 to TRBJ1-6, with unresolved D. Germline V lookup: CDR1 SGHRS, CDR2 YFSETQ. The CDR3 consists of 13 residues. CDR3 nucleotide sequence: TGCGCCAGCAGCTTGGTCCGGTATTCACCCCTCAACTTT. Translation: CASSLVRYSPLNF.

By share of the sample, this clonotype is medium-sized. V gene TRBV29-1 combines with J gene TRBJ2-1; 12 positions agree with TRBD2. After removal of 6 bases from V and 4 bases from J, the junction contained 7 bases not matched to a gene. CDR1 and CDR2 (germline): SQVTM, ANQGSEA. This CDR3 is built from 15 residues. This chain's CDR3 is CSVRTSGRPYNEQFF. CDR3 coding DNA: TGCAGCGTGCGAACTAGCGGGAGGCCTTACAATGAGCAGTTCTTC.

This clonotype appeared many times. This chain links TRBV5-4 with TRBJ2-1; D gene unclear. Germline CDR1 reads SGHNT; CDR2 reads YYREEE (reference sequence). V lost 4 bases and J lost 8, with 16 bases in between. The CDR3 loop spans 14 amino acids. The CDR3 protein is CASSPRPNGDEQFF. The CDR3 DNA is TGTGCCAGCAGCCCCAGGCCCAATGGGGATGAGCAGTTCTTC.

This clonotype was picked up many times. Since a much larger clone is just one base distant, this may be a read error. The chain recombines TRBV20-1 with TRBJ1-1, with D possibly TRBD1 on 5 matching bases. Deletions cut 3 bases from V and 5 bases from J, with 10 bases between. The germline CDR1 and CDR2 sequences are DFQATT and SNEGSKA (reference sequence). This CDR3 region has 12 residues. Here the CDR3 reads CSASMGETEAFF. The CDR3, as DNA: TGCAGTGCTAGCATGGGGGAAACTGAAGCTTTCTTT.

This clonotype was counted many times. The chain uses TRBV5-1 and TRBJ1-1; D is uncertain. Per germline, CDR1 SGHRS and CDR2 YFSETQ. This CDR3 region has 15 residues. The V and J ends lost 3 bases and 5 bases respectively, with 17 bases between them. This CDR3 is CASSSDGDVGTEAFF. CDR3 coding DNA: TGCGCCAGCAGCTCCGACGGGGATGTCGGAACTGAAGCTTTCTTT.

This clonotype was recorded at least ten times. This chain links TRBV20-1 with TRBJ1-1; no clear D gene. The germline V gene has CDR1 DFQATT and CDR2 SNEGSKA (reference sequence). CDR3 length: 12 residues. V gave up 6 bases and J gave up 4 bases, with 12 bases separating them. The CDR3 DNA follows: TGCAGTGCCGTTCAAGTCCGCACTGAAGCTTTCTTT. This translates into CSAVQVRTEAFF.

This clonotype was seen a few times. This rearrangement joins TRBV4-2 to TRBJ2-2, with 8 bases fitting TRBD1. The CDR3 length is 14 residues. The ends lost 4 bases at V and 7 bases at J; junction bases unmatched: 5. Germline CDR1 reads LGHNA; CDR2 reads YNFKEQ. The CDR3 DNA sequence: TGTGCCAGCAGCCTTGACAGGGGTGGCGGGGAGCTGTTTTTT. Translating it yields CASSLDRGGGELFF.

This clonotype has a count of ten or more. This likely comes from a read error, as the CDR3 has no conserved phenylalanine or tryptophan at its end. It is unclear where the CDR3 begins or ends on the DNA, so no DNA is shown, and the CDR3 is as TCRdb lists it. The gene calls are TRBV29-1 and TRBJ1-1. The CDR3 length equals 9 residues, ends included. From germline, CDR1 is SQVTM and CDR2 ANQGSEA. CDR3 loop: CSHIFGFLL.

This clonotype was seen many times. This rearrangement joins TRBV27 to TRBJ1-5; D unresolved. This CDR3 comprises 9 residues. V dropped 9 bases and J dropped 4 bases, with 1 base sitting between them. The V gene's germline CDR1 is MNHEY and CDR2 SMNVEV (reference sequence). DNA for the CDR3: TGTGCCAGTAATCAGCCCCAGCATTTT. It encodes CASNQPQHF.

This clonotype was counted many times. The gene calls are TRBV25-1 and TRBJ2-7, with TRBD1 matching 7 bases. With 5 bases clipped from V and 4 bases from J, the junction kept 14 bases outside the gene matches. CDR3 length: 16 amino acids. Germline V gene lookup returns CDR1 MGHDK and CDR2 SYGVNS. The CDR3 loop reads CASSSTGTVGSYEQYF. The CDR3 DNA sequence: TGTGCCAGCAGTTCAACCGGGACAGTTGGCTCGTACGAGCAGTACTTC.

There are a few counts of this clonotype. This chain connects TRBV5-5 to TRBJ2-3, with D unclear. The CDR3 covers 14 residues. With 3 bases removed from V and 2 bases from J, the gap between germline ends came to 10 bases. Germline V gene data show CDR1 as SGHKS and CDR2 as YYEKEE (reference sequence). The CDR3 DNA sequence: TGTGCCAGCAGCTCAAGGACCTCCACAGATACGCAGTATTTT. As protein: CASSSRTSTDTQYF. Combining the CDR3 with reference TRBV5-5 and TRBJ2-3 gives the whole variable domain DAGVTQSPTHLIKTRGQQVTLRCSPISGHKSVSWYQQVLGQGPQFIFQYYEKEERGRGNFPDRFSARQFPNYSSELNVNALLLGDSALYLCASSSRTSTDTQYFGPGTRLTVL.

This clonotype has ten or more counts. The chain joins TRBV7-2 to TRBJ2-6; weak D call: TRBD1 (5 bases). Per the germline V gene, CDR1 is SGHTA and CDR2 is FQGNSA. The CDR3 spans 22 residues. Trimming cost V 0 bases and J 0 bases, with 24 bases left between them. Here the CDR3 reads CASSLAPITNRIEYSGANVLTF. In nucleotides, the CDR3 is TGTGCCAGCAGCTTAGCACCAATTACAAACAGGATCGAATACTCTGGGGCCAACGTCCTGACTTTC.

This clonotype has ten or more counts. This chain uses TRBV7-3 with TRBJ2-1, with D possibly being TRBD1 or TRBD2 (5 bases each). Germline V gene lookup returns CDR1 SGHTA and CDR2 FQGTGA. This CDR3 is built from 15 residues. Trimming removed 4 bases at V and 8 bases at J, with 18 bases between. The CDR3 DNA reads as TGTGCCAGCAGCTCCGGGGCCACCAGCAGGGATGAGCAGTTCTTC. Translated: CASSSGATSRDEQFF.

This clonotype was seen ten or more times. The J gene is TRBJ2-1, the V gene TRBV5-1; maybe TRBD1 (6 bases). CDR3 length: 14 amino acids. Germline V gene lookup returns CDR1 SGHRS and CDR2 YFSETQ. V lost 4 bases to trimming and J lost 8 bases, with 16 bases between them. The CDR3 reads CASSLGQSMDEQFF. CDR3 sequence (DNA): TGCGCCAGCAGCCTCGGACAGTCTATGGATGAGCAGTTCTTC.

This clonotype has a count of ten or more. The gene calls are TRBV7-9 and TRBJ2-1, with a tentative D call TRBD2 (6 bases). V was cut by 6 bases and J by 6 bases, with 18 bases left in between. The CDR3 covers 15 residues. Germline V CDR1 and CDR2: SEHNR, FQNEAQ (reference sequence). This CDR3 reads CASSPPGSGINEQFF. The DNA for the CDR3 is TGTGCCAGCAGTCCCCCTGGTAGCGGAATCAATGAGCAGTTCTTC.

This clonotype has a count of ten or more. The genes are TRBV20-1 and TRBJ2-1, with 8 bases that match TRBD2. Per germline, CDR1 DFQATT and CDR2 SNEGSKA (reference sequence). This CDR3 has 17 residues. V dropped 0 bases and J dropped 5; count of bases not matched to a gene: 12. In DNA, the CDR3 is TGCAGTGCTAGAGAGCAAAGGGGACTAGTGCGGGACAATGAGCAGTTCTTC. Protein product: CSAREQRGLVRDNEQFF.